The rows below give T cell receptor beta chains drawn from one sample of a study of TIL therapy for anti-PD-1-resistant metastatic lung cancer. TCRdb's copy holds only in-frame clones and misses some; the assay was immunoSEQ multiplex PCR. The sample includes approximately 87,000 clones, 55% to 75% of them seen just once. The sequences come from tumor tissue, collected at baseline. Receptors originate from a person aged 25 to 80 with non-small cell lung cancer. CDR3s leave out the opening cysteine and the closing phenylalanine or tryptophan. A D gene is named only where the DNA matches it firmly. A row's size may be missing; if present it is once, few, many or a size class.

D gene | clone size | J gene | V gene | CDR3 protein
TRBD2 | many | TRBJ2-2 | TRBV6-2/TRBV6-3 | ASSFTSGKTGELF
- | few | TRBJ1-4 | TRBV14 | ASSQDISGARGEKLF
- | - | TRBJ1-2 | TRBV3-1/TRBV3-2 | ASSQDVTGTGSFGYT
- | few | TRBJ2-7 | TRBV18 | ASSPMTDEQY
- | few | TRBJ2-3 | TRBV21-1 | ASSEEFLPMYTDTQY
- | - | TRBJ2-3 | TRBV7-9 | ASSLTRGADTQY
TRBD1 | once | TRBJ1-5 | TRBV3-1/TRBV3-2 | ASSRGTGRGQPQH
TRBD1 | - | TRBJ1-4 | TRBV3-1/TRBV3-2 | ASSQRSFTGATNEKLF
- | - | TRBJ2-7 | TRBV19 | ASSIVAGAPYEQY
- | - | TRBJ2-2 | TRBV5-4 | ASKRQANTGELF
- | once | TRBJ2-2 | TRBV27 | ASSPTRNGELF
TRBD1 | - | TRBJ2-1 | TRBV28 | ASRTGQWGNEQF
TRBD2 | - | TRBJ2-3 | TRBV7-2 | ASSQTRRESDTQY
- | - | TRBJ1-4 | TRBV29-1 | SVTRGSTNEKLF
- | - | TRBJ2-3 | TRBV10-3 | ATASGVGGTDTQY
- | few | TRBJ2-2 | TRBV24-1 | ATSDPNTGRNTGELF
- | few | TRBJ2-1 | TRBV7-3 | ASSLSGNEQF
- | - | TRBJ2-2 | TRBV28 | ARFPTTFTGELF
TRBD2 | - | TRBJ2-3 | TRBV13 | ASSLGTSWGGSTDTQY
- | - | TRBJ2-7 | TRBV5-5 | ASSVGRTYEQY
TRBD1 | - | TRBJ1-5 | TRBV6-5 | ASSHDRGRSQPQH
- | - | TRBJ2-7 | TRBV5-5 | ASSPPRDEQY
TRBD1 | - | TRBJ1-2 | TRBV4-1 | ASSRTTGDDYGYT